Here is one T cell receptor beta chain with its context. Its antigen is still unknown. Single viable CD3+CD4+CD8-CD45RO+ cells were sorted as the memory CD4+ T cells. Under the authors' procedure: After removing out-of-frame reads, 2 million to 2.5 million distinct TCRbeta sequences remained. The table came from immunoSEQ multiplex PCR; TCRdb's copy has only in-frame clones and leaves some out. V, J and clone size were drawn from that table, and D and trimming were deduced from the DNA. The sample includes roughly 60,000 clones, roughly four fifths of them seen just once. This sample was included in a study of memory CD4+ T cells and cytomegalovirus serostatus. Study context: Of the healthy Belgian adults, 9 were CMV seropositive and more than 20 seronegative.

Findings and caveats of the study: Suggested: most of the CMV-linked TCR signature lies in CD4+ memory cells. Each of approximately 61 CMV-associated TCRbeta sequences occurred in one to five individuals.

This receptor was identified in an adult in good health and CMV-seronegative. Material for sequencing was memory CD4+ T cells from blood.

CDR3 in DNA: TGTGCCAGCAGCCAAGATCGTACCGGGACGACGGGCATTCAGTACTTC. Protein: CASSQDRTGTTGIQYF. The chain recombines TRBV4-2 with TRBJ2-4, with D perhaps assigned TRBD1 or TRBD2 (5 bases each). The length of the CDR3 is 16 residues. Germline V gives CDR1 LGHNA, CDR2 YNFKEQ. V was shortened by 0 bases and J by 9 bases, with 18 bases between the two germline ends.